This record covers a single TCR beta chain. Sequencing was performed with immunoSEQ multiplex PCR; in TCRdb, only in-frame clones are kept and a portion is missing. Among 100,000 to 150,000 clones listed, 86% were seen once. This sample is drawn from a study of blood T cell repertoires in COVID-19. Study-wide context: Material from acute and convalescent COVID-19 was sourced from the United States, Italy and Spain.

V dropped 5 bases and J dropped 5; count of bases not matched to a gene: 20. This CDR3 region has 19 residues. Germline CDR1 is MNHEY and CDR2 is SMNVEV (reference sequence). The specimen sequenced was peripheral blood. The TCR comes from a human donor in a cohort sampled during active COVID-19. The V gene is TRBV27, the J gene TRBJ2-5, with 10 nucleotides matching TRBD2. The CDR3 coding sequence is TGTGCCAGCAGTCCAATCCGAGCGGGAGGGGGGCATCCAGGGGAGACCCAGTACTTC. It encodes CASSPIRAGGGHPGETQYF.